The 16 T cell receptor beta chains in this list originate from one sample, sequenced in a study of blood T cell repertoires in COVID-19. The repertoire was sequenced with immunoSEQ multiplex PCR; TCRdb's copy has only in-frame clones and lacks some. Of 70,000 or so clones in the sample, around 70% are singletons; the top ten hold under 25%. Sequencing used peripheral blood. Every receptor here comes from a man aged 65 to 79 with acute or convalescent COVID-19.

J is TRBJ2-1 and V is TRBV29-1, with TRBD2 identical over 8 bases. Germline assignment: CDR1 SQVTM and CDR2 ANQGSEA. CDR3 length equals 15 residues. V gave up 3 bases and J gave up 5 bases; unmatched junction bases: 9. CDR3 nucleotides: TGCAGCGTTGATACCGGGGGGGGGCTCAACAATGAGCAGTTCTTC. Protein product: CSVDTGGGLNNEQFF.

This chain links TRBV25-1 with TRBJ1-6; TRBD1 might be the D (5 bases). The V and J ends lost 6 bases and 10 bases respectively, with 16 bases between them. The CDR3 runs 14 residues. CDR1 and CDR2 from the germline V gene are MGHDK and SYGVNS. The CDR3 loop is CASREAGVYSPLHF. The CDR3 nucleotides are TGTGCCAGCAGGGAGGCGGGGGTTTACTCACCCCTCCACTTT.

J is TRBJ2-1 and V is TRBV6-5, with TRBD2 matching 11 bases. The ends lost 11 bases at V and 4 bases at J; junction bases unmatched: 10. This CDR3 has 15 residues. CDR1 is MNHEY and CDR2 is SVGAGI in the germline V gene. In DNA form, the CDR3 reads TGTGCCTCCATCCCCGGGACTAGCGGTTACAATGAGCAGTTCTTC. Protein product: CASIPGTSGYNEQFF.

V gene TRBV2 combines with J gene TRBJ2-1, with D maybe TRBD2 (5 bases). V dropped 4 bases and J dropped 4 bases, with 17 bases sitting between them. The germline V gene encodes CDR1 SNHLY and CDR2 FYNNEI. CDR3 size: 16 residues. The CDR3 region has the DNA TGTGCCAGCAGTGTAGGGTCTCCGAGAGGGTACAATGAGCAGTTCTTC. This translates into CASSVGSPRGYNEQFF.

This chain joins TRBV10-1 and TRBJ2-7; 8 bases map to TRBD1. CDR1 and CDR2 from the germline V gene are WNHNN and SYGVQD (reference sequence). The J segment lost 6 bases and the V segment lost 6 bases, leaving 7 bases of the junction unmatched. CDR3 length: 13 residues. The DNA of the CDR3 is TGCGCCAGCAGCCGTACGACAGGGGCCGAGCAGTACTTC. It translates to CASSRTTGAEQYF.

The rearrangement links TRBV29-1 to TRBJ2-7, with D maybe TRBD2 (6 bases). CDR1 SQVTM and CDR2 ANQGSEA come from the germline V gene. The CDR3 has 12 amino acids. Trimming pared 4 bases from V and 5 bases from J, leaving 12 bases between. In DNA, the CDR3 is TGCAGCGTTGGGTGGGGGGATAACGAGCAGTACTTC. Protein sequence: CSVGWGDNEQYF.

CDR3 DNA: TGTGCCAGCAGTACCGGCTGGACAGATCAAGAGACCCAGTACTTC. It codes for CASSTGWTDQETQYF. V gene TRBV27 combines with J gene TRBJ2-5; a weak D match, TRBD1 (6 bases). V was shortened by 5 bases and J by 2 bases, with 15 bases between the two germline ends. The CDR3 is 15 residues long. The germline V gene encodes CDR1 MNHEY and CDR2 SMNVEV (reference sequence).

The rearrangement joins TRBV10-3 to TRBJ2-1; TRBD2 aligns across 7 bases. This CDR3 contains 13 residues. Germline V CDR1 and CDR2: ENHRY, SYGVKD. Trimming at V came to 7 bases and at J to 6 bases, leaving 6 bases not matched to a gene. The CDR3: CAITAGEANEQFF. DNA of the CDR3: TGTGCCATCACGGCGGGAGAGGCCAATGAGCAGTTCTTC.

This clone was picked up one time. The chain is built from TRBV4-1 and TRBJ1-1; 7 bases fit TRBD1. Germline CDR1 MGHRA, CDR2 YSYEKL. CDR3 length: 17 residues. V shed 5 bases and J 0 bases; nucleotides not matched to a gene: 12. The CDR3 nucleotides are TGCGCCAGCAGCACGCACCTCCCCGACAGGGTGAACACTGAAGCTTTCTTT. Encoded protein: CASSTHLPDRVNTEAFF.

This clone was picked up many times. The chain joins TRBV3-1 (or the pseudogene TRBV3-2) to TRBJ1-5; D gene ambiguous. With 8 bases removed from V and 9 bases from J, the gap between germline ends came to 11 bases. Germline-derived CDR1 and CDR2 are LGHDT and YNNKEL (reference sequence). This CDR3 is 11 amino acids long. The CDR3 region has the DNA TGTGCCAGCGGGCCAGATCGGCCCCAGCATTTT. The encoded protein is CASGPDRPQHF.

The chain recombines TRBV28 with TRBJ2-7, with 11 bases that match TRBD1. This CDR3 spans 14 amino acids. Germline-derived CDR1 and CDR2 are MDHEN and SYDVKM. The V segment lost 5 bases and the J segment 4 bases; nucleotides outside the gene matches: 4. The CDR3 spells CASSTGTGGYEQYF. CDR3 DNA: TGTGCCAGCAGTACCGGGACAGGGGGGTACGAGCAGTACTTC.

The rearrangement uses TRBV6-1 and TRBJ2-7; possible D gene TRBD2, 6 bases. CDR3 length: 14 amino acids. The V and J ends lost 1 base and 0 bases respectively, with 7 bases between them. Germline CDR1 is MNHNS and CDR2 is SASEGT. CDR3 sequence reads: CASSEVGGSYEQYF. DNA for the CDR3: TGTGCCAGCAGTGAAGTCGGGGGCTCCTACGAGCAGTACTTC.

The rearrangement uses TRBV11-2 and TRBJ2-7; tentative D call: TRBD2 (6 bases). The CDR3 is made up of 13 amino acids. The V and J ends lost 4 bases and 2 bases respectively, with 9 bases between them. Germline loops: CDR1 SGHAT, CDR2 FQNNGV. The DNA of the CDR3 is TGTGCCAGCAGCTCCAGACTAGCCTACGAGCAGTACTTC. Translated: CASSSRLAYEQYF.

The chain recombines TRBV11-2 with TRBJ2-2; TRBD1 aligns across 10 bases. Germline V CDR1 and CDR2: SGHAT, FQNNGV. The CDR3 loop spans 16 amino acids. The trim removed 4 bases at V and 7 bases at J, leaving 9 bases unmatched. CDR3 coding DNA: TGTGCCAGCAGCTCCCAGACAGGGGGCGGGTTCGGGGAGCTGTTTTTT. It codes for CASSSQTGGGFGELFF.

A few counts support this clone. The V and J genes are TRBV9 and TRBJ1-3; D remains ambiguous. With 3 bases removed from V and 3 bases from J, the gap between germline ends came to 10 bases. Germline V CDR1 and CDR2: SGDLS, YYNGEE. This CDR3 is built from 14 residues. CDR3 region: CASSDHGNGNTIYF. In DNA form, the CDR3 reads TGTGCCAGCAGCGATCACGGGAATGGAAACACCATATATTTT.

This sequence joins TRBV27 and TRBJ2-7; D gene unclear. Germline loops: CDR1 MNHEY, CDR2 SMNVEV (reference sequence). There are 13 residues in the CDR3. V gave up 1 base and J gave up 4 bases, with 8 bases separating them. DNA for the CDR3: TGTGCCAGCAGTTTATTCATTCATTACGAGCAGTACTTC. This encodes CASSLFIHYEQYF.